A single sample gave rise to the 14 T cell receptor beta chains below, sequenced in a study of T cells in Graves' hyperthyroidism and ophthalmopathy. The investigators amplified TCR beta CDR3 regions from RNA transcripts. The TCR CDR3 was amplified in a first-round RT-PCR using the HTBI primer set. TCRdb reanalysed the multiplex PCR reads using MiXCR and keeps one entry per CDR3 protein. This sample has around 300,000 distinct CDR3 sequences, with about 13% found just once. Material for sequencing was blood. Every receptor here comes from a woman in her 40s with Graves' ophthalmopathy.

This clonotype has a count of ten or more. The chain couples TRBV19 to TRBJ1-2, with D hard to call. CDR1 and CDR2 (germline): LNHDA, SQIVND (reference sequence). The CDR3 is made up of 15 amino acids. V lost 3 bases to trimming and J lost 2 bases, with 13 bases between them. Here the CDR3 reads CASSIPAEANYGYTF. In DNA form, the CDR3 reads TGTGCCAGTAGTATTCCGGCAGAGGCGAACTATGGCTACACCTTC.

This clonotype was counted a few times. This chain uses TRBV5-6 with TRBJ2-5; D is possibly TRBD1 or TRBD2 (6 bases each). The CDR3 extends over 13 amino acids. The V end was cut by 4 bases, the J end by 10 bases, with 17 bases between. Germline V gene sequence: CDR1 SGHDT, CDR2 YYEEEE. The CDR3 DNA reads TGTGCCAGCAGCGGCAACCGGGGGCTCGACCAGTACTTC. Amino acid sequence: CASSGNRGLDQYF.

This clonotype turned up a few times. This chain connects TRBV5-6 to TRBJ1-5; no clear D gene. CDR1 is SGHDT, CDR2 YYEEEE, per germline. CDR3 length: 15 residues. The V end was cut by 0 bases, the J end by 6 bases, with 13 bases between. The CDR3 DNA follows: TGTGCCAGCAGCTTGGGAATGAGGAGTGGTCAGCCCCAGCATTTT. The encoded protein is CASSLGMRSGQPQHF.

V gene TRBV3-1 combines with J gene TRBJ2-4; perhaps TRBD1 as D (6 bases). Trimming pared 3 bases from V and 15 bases from J, leaving 12 bases between. The germline CDR1 and CDR2 sequences are LGHDT and YNNKEL (reference sequence). The CDR3 covers 11 residues. The CDR3 sequence is CASSQDSAVYF. CDR3 nucleotides: TGTGCCAGCAGCCAGGACAGCGCTGTGTACTTC.

This clonotype came up many times. The chain uses TRBV24-1 and TRBJ2-1; D is unclear. Germline V gives CDR1 KGHDR, CDR2 SFDVKD. V was cut by 0 bases and J by 4 bases, with 9 bases left in between. The CDR3 extends over 15 amino acids. The DNA of the CDR3 is TGTGCCACCAGTGATTTGCTGAGGCCGTACAATGAGCAGTTCTTC. Amino acids: CATSDLLRPYNEQFF.

This clonotype was counted ten times or more. The chain links TRBV25-1 to TRBJ1-2; the D is unclear. Trimming removed 3 bases from V and 8 bases from J, with 10 bases in between. Germline-derived CDR1 and CDR2 are MGHDK and SYGVNS. The CDR3 has 12 residues. The CDR3 region has the DNA TGTGCCAGCAGTGAGGCAGGATGGGGCTACACCTTC. Protein sequence: CASSEAGWGYTF.

This clonotype has at least ten counts. The rearrangement joins TRBV19 to TRBJ2-3; D is unclear. Germline loops: CDR1 LNHDA, CDR2 SQIVND (reference sequence). The CDR3 consists of 13 residues. V was cut by 3 bases and J by 8 bases, with 12 bases left in between. The CDR3 DNA follows: TGTGCCAGTAGTATTGATGTTCAGGCTACGCAGTATTTT. Translating gives CASSIDVQATQYF.

The gene calls are TRBV6-1 and TRBJ2-3; TRBD2 agrees at 11 bases. Germline V gives CDR1 MNHNS, CDR2 SASEGT. CDR3 length: 17 amino acids. V shed 5 bases, J shed 6 bases, and the junction held 13 bases outside the gene matches. The CDR3 loop reads CASSSPLAGGTTDTQYF. The CDR3 nucleotides read TGTGCCAGCAGTTCCCCCCTAGCGGGGGGAACCACGGATACGCAGTATTTT.

Comment on this clonotype: This may arise from a read error, as a much more abundant clone is one base away. CDR3: CASSLRTANYQPQHF. Written as DNA, the CDR3 is TGTGCCAGCAGCCTCAGGACAGCGAACTATCAGCCCCAGCATTTT. V gene TRBV7-2 combines with J gene TRBJ1-5; TRBD1 might be the D (6 bases). V lost 5 bases to trimming and J lost 5 bases, with 16 bases between them. Germline CDR1 reads SGHTA; CDR2 reads FQGNSA. This CDR3 comprises 15 residues.

In its sample, this clonotype was seen many times. This chain uses TRBV7-2 with TRBJ2-1; 11 bases are a match to TRBD2. The CDR3 loop spans 17 amino acids. Germline V CDR1 and CDR2: SGHTA, FQGNSA. The junction had 5 bases not matched to a gene; V was cut back by 4 bases and J by 0 bases. CDR3 region: CASSSTSGRGSYNEQFF. In DNA form, the CDR3 reads TGTGCCAGCAGCTCCACTAGCGGGAGAGGCTCCTACAATGAGCAGTTCTTC.

V gene TRBV3-1 combines with J gene TRBJ1-5; no clear D. The V end was cut by 4 bases, the J end by 9 bases, with 16 bases between. The CDR3 has 14 residues. Germline CDR1 and CDR2: LGHDT and YNNKEL (reference sequence). For the CDR3, the DNA is TGTGCCAGCAGCCTTGAACCGGGTATCCCGCCCCAGCATTTT. Amino acid sequence: CASSLEPGIPPQHF.

This clonotype has a count of ten or more. The J gene is TRBJ2-1, the V gene TRBV28; D possibly corresponds to TRBD2 (5 bases). The CDR3 loop spans 18 amino acids. Germline V gene lookup returns CDR1 MDHEN and CDR2 SYDVKM. V was shortened by 5 bases and J by 0 bases, with 20 bases between the two germline ends. CDR3 in DNA: TGTGCCAGCAGTCGAGACCTCGCGGCGGGTAGCTCCTACAATGAGCAGTTCTTC. Translating it yields CASSRDLAAGSSYNEQFF.

Many counts were recorded for this clonotype. This chain connects TRBV10-3 to TRBJ2-1; TRBD1 matches at 9 bases. The length of the CDR3 is 13 residues. Germline loops: CDR1 ENHRY, CDR2 SYGVKD. With V trimmed by 8 bases and J by 6 bases, 5 bases remained unmatched. Here the CDR3 reads CAIWVGQGNEQFF. The DNA for the CDR3 is TGTGCCATCTGGGTGGGACAGGGCAATGAGCAGTTCTTC.

The chain links TRBV2 to TRBJ1-6, with 7 bases matching TRBD1. V lost 4 bases and J lost 7; bases outside the gene matches: 7. Germline CDR1 reads SNHLY; CDR2 reads FYNNEI. The CDR3 sequence is 15 residues long. For the CDR3, the DNA is TGTGCCAGCAGTGGGGCCACAGGGGCCAATTCACCCCTCCACTTT. Translating gives CASSGATGANSPLHF. Complete variable domain (other parts from reference TRBV2 and TRBJ1-6): EPEVTQTPSHQVTQMGQEVILRCVPISNHLYFYWYRQILGQKVEFLVSFYNNEISEKSEIFDDQFSVERPDGSNFTLKIRSTKLEDSAMYFCASSGATGANSPLHFGNGTRLTVT.